The source of this TCR beta chain is a study of T cell changes during pregnancy in multiple sclerosis. The repertoire was sequenced with immunoSEQ multiplex PCR; TCRdb's copy has only in-frame clones and lacks some. The table has over 70,000 clones, 90% to 95% seen once; the top ten hold around 2.2%. The CDR3 covers 13 residues. Germline-derived CDR1 and CDR2 are SGHDT and YYEEEE. V shed 1 base and J shed 4 bases, with 7 bases lying between them. This receptor was identified in a female donor with multiple sclerosis, enrolled in a pregnancy study. The sample in question was peripheral blood, obtained in the third trimester of pregnancy. The chain joins TRBV5-6 to TRBJ2-3, with no clear D. The CDR3: CASSLPGADTQYF. For the CDR3, the DNA is TGTGCCAGCAGCTTGCCAGGCGCAGATACGCAGTATTTT. The full variable domain, rest sourced from reference TRBV5-6 and TRBJ2-3, is DAGVTQSPTHLIKTRGQQVTLRCSPKSGHDTVSWYQQALGQGPQFIFQYYEEEERQRGNFPDRFSGHQFPNYSSELNVNALLLGDSALYLCASSLPGADTQYFGPGTRLTVL.